This T cell receptor beta chain was captured in a study of shared clonotypes between healthy human individuals. On the study more broadly: Each donor's CD8 memory used one plate, CD8 naive two, each CD4 subset three.

Participating donors were healthy, HIV-negative adults free of recent acute infections or vaccinations. About 33,000 T cell genomes (approximately 210 ng DNA) went into each sorted-subset replicate. Using immunoSEQ multiplex PCR, the repertoire was profiled, and TCRdb retains in-frame clones only, with some absent. Altogether millions of clones are present, around 94% being singletons, with the ten largest covering under 0.15%. The sample taken for sequencing was naive CD4+ T cells sorted from blood. The subset: CD45RA+ positively selected. The sequence derives from a man aged 18-30 years in good health.

Here the CDR3 reads CASSFFPSAFYEQYF. CDR3 DNA sequence: TGTGCCAGCAGCTTCTTTCCCAGTGCCTTCTACGAGCAGTACTTC. The chain combines TRBV11-2 with TRBJ2-7; D unresolved. V lost 3 bases and J 3 bases, leaving 15 bases between the germline ends. CDR1 and CDR2 (germline): SGHAT, FQNNGV. The CDR3 contains 15 residues.